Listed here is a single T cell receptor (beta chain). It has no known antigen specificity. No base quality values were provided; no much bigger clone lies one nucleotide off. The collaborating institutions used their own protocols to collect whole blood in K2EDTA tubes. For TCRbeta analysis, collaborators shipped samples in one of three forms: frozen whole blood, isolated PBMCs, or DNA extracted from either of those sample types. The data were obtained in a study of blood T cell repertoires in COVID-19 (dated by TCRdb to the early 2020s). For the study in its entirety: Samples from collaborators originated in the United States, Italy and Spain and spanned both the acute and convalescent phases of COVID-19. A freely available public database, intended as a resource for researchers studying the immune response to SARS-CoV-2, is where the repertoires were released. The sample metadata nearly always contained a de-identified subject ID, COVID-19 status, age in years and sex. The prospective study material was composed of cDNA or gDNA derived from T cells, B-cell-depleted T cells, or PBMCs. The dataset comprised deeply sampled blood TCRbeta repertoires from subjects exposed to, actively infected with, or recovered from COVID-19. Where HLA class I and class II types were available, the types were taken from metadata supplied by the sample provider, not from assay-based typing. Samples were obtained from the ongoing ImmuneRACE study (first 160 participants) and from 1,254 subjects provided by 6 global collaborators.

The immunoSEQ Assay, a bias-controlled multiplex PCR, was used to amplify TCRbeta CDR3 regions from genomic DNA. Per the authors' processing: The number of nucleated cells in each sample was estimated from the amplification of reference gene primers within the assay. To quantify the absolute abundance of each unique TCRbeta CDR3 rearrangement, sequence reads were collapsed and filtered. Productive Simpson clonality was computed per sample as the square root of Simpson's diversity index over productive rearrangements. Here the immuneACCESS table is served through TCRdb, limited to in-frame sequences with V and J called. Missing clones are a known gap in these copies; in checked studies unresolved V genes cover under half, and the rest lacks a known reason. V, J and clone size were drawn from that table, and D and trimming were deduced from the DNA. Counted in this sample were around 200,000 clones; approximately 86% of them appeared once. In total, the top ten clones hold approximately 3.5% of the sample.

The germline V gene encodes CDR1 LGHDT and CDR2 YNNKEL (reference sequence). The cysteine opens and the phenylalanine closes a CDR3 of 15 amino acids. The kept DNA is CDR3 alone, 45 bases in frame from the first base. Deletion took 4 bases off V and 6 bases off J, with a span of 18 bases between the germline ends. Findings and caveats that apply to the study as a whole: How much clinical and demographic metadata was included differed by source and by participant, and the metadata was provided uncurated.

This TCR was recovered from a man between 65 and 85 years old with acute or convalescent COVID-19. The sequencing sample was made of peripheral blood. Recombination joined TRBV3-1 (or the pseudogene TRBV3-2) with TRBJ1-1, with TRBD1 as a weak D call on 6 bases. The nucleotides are TGTGCCAGCAGCCCCAGTGGTAGGGAGGGGGCTGAAGCTTTCTTT. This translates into CASSPSGREGAEAFF.